This TCR beta chain was observed in a study of blood T cell repertoires in COVID-19. Generated by immunoSEQ multiplex PCR, the TCRdb table keeps only in-frame clones and is missing some. The repertoire holds more than 25,000 clones, with roughly nine tenths as singletons. V lost 1 base and J 5 bases, leaving 5 bases between the germline ends. Germline CDR1 is LGHNA and CDR2 is YNFKEQ. CDR3 length: 13 residues. The receptor was derived from a man aged 55 to 70 with active COVID-19. The V and J genes are TRBV4-2 and TRBJ2-2; tentatively, D is TRBD2 (5 bases). Sample: peripheral blood. The CDR3: CASSQGGTGELFF. CDR3 sequence (DNA): TGTGCCAGCAGCCAAGGAGGGACCGGGGAGCTGTTTTTT.